Below, 15 T cell receptor beta chains from the same sample are listed, as sequenced in a study of tissue T cells after allogeneic stem cell transplantation. Time point denoted: mouse harvest day 14 after allogeneic transplant. Tail vein injection delivered 10^7 T-cell-depleted bone marrow cells and 10^6 splenic CD5+ T cells. Here immunoSEQ multiplex PCR was the method, and the copy in TCRdb shows in-frame clones only, minus some. Among over 2,500 clones listed, almost 50% were seen once. Sequencing used gut tissue. Receptor source: a female BALB/c mouse given C57BL/6 T cells with graft-versus-host disease after an allogeneic hematopoietic cell transplant.

Details on this clone: Mouse gene names apply. The read ends 1 residue early relative to the CDR3; the germline J gene fills the gap. The chain has TRBV26 and TRBJ2-5, with D uncertain. The CDR3 is made up of 14 amino acids. Germline CDR1 reads KGHPV; CDR2 reads FQNQEV (reference sequence). Trimming took 3 bases from V and 0 from J, leaving 7 bases between them. The CDR3 bases that were read are TGTGCCAGCAGTCTCACATTTAACCAAGACACCCAGTAC. The encoded protein is CASSLTFNQDTQY. The entire CDR3 reads CASSLTFNQDTQYF.

Points on this clone: The gene names here belong to mouse. The CDR3 sequence is CASSLGGVNTGQLYF. Incomplete CDR3 DNA: TGTGCAAGCAGCTTAGGGGGGGTAAACACCGGGCAGCTCTAC. The rearrangement joins TRBV16 to TRBJ2-2; D is perhaps TRBD2 (6 bases). The read gets to within 1 residue of the CDR3 end, and the germline J gene fills in the rest. This CDR3 has 15 residues. V dropped 1 base and J dropped 1 base, with 7 bases sitting between them. CDR1 and CDR2 (germline): SGHSA, FRNQAP.

As regards this clone: Each gene name is a mouse one. The sequenced fragment ends 1 residue before the CDR3 boundary, so the rest is inferred from the germline J gene. The chain couples TRBV12-1 to TRBJ1-2; D possibly corresponds to TRBD1 (5 bases). From germline, CDR1 is SGHSN and CDR2 HYEKVE. There are 14 residues in the CDR3. Trimming stripped 2 bases from V and 0 bases from J, with 9 bases between. This chain's CDR3 is CASSPLTANSDYTF. The part of the CDR3 DNA that was read is TGTGCCAGCTCTCCCCTGACAGCAAACTCCGACTACACC.

This clone was observed a single time. Gene names denote mouse genes. The read terminates 1 residue ahead of where the CDR3 ends, so the germline J gene completes it. The V call is TRBV29, the J call TRBJ2-1; 8 positions match TRBD1. V lost 4 bases, J lost 4 bases, and 3 bases stayed unmatched. Germline V lookup: CDR1 MSHET, CDR2 SYDVDS. There are 14 residues in the CDR3. CDR3 bases read: TGTGCTAGCAGTTCGCAGGGGGCATATGCTGAGCAGTTC. Translated: CASSSQGAYAEQF. The full CDR3 reads CASSSQGAYAEQFF. The variable domain in full, completed from reference TRBV29 and TRBJ2-1, reads DMKVTQMPRYLIKRMGENVLLECGQDMSHETMYWYRQDPGLGLQLIYISYDVDSNSEGDIPKGYRVSRKKREHFSLILDSAKTNQTSVYFCASSSQGAYAEQFFGPGTRLTVL.

On this clone: Mouse gene names and germline throughout. Coverage ceases 1 residue before the CDR3 finishes, and the germline J gene fills in the end. V is TRBV3 and J is TRBJ2-2; the D call may be TRBD1 or TRBD2 (6 bases each). V lost 2 bases and J 0 bases, leaving 10 bases between the germline ends. CDR3 length equals 16 residues. Germline loops: CDR1 SNHLY, CDR2 FYNGKV (reference sequence). CDR3 sequence reads: CASSLNRGPNTGQLYF. CDR3 DNA, as far as it was read: TGTGCCAGCAGCTTAAATCGGGGGCCAAACACCGGGCAGCTCTAC.

A word on this clone: The listed genes are named as in mouse. The sequence runs out 1 residue before the end of the CDR3; the remainder is reconstructed from the germline J gene. The chain is built from TRBV23 and TRBJ1-5; the table names TRBD1, a call not compared with the DNA. The CDR3 runs 14 residues. The germline gives CDR1 KGHTA, CDR2 FQNQQP. Here the CDR3 reads CSSRPGHNNQAPLF. CDR3 DNA (partial): TGCTCCAGCAGGCCGGGACATAACAACCAGGCTCCGCTT.

This clone was seen just once. All gene names here are mouse names. The read halts 1 residue ahead of the CDR3 end, with the missing end drawn from the germline J gene. This sequence joins TRBV13-2 and TRBJ2-5; 9 nucleotides agree with TRBD2. After removal of 0 bases from V and 0 bases from J, the junction contained 5 bases not matched to a gene. Germline CDR1 reads NNHNN; CDR2 reads SYGAGS (reference sequence). There are 17 residues in the CDR3. The CDR3 DNA, read in part, is TGTGCCAGCGGTGATGGGGCTGGGGGGGTTAACCAAGACACCCAGTAC. Amino acid sequence: CASGDGAGGVNQDTQY. The full CDR3 is CASGDGAGGVNQDTQYF.

This clone was picked up a small number of times. Each gene name is a mouse one. The missing CDR3 end, 1 residue past where the read stops, is filled in from the germline J gene. V gene TRBV13-2 combines with J gene TRBJ1-4; the match to TRBD1 covers 10 bases. V shed 5 bases and J 1 base; nucleotides not matched to a gene: 5. CDR3 size: 16 residues. Germline CDR1 and CDR2: NNHNN and SYGAGS (reference sequence). CDR3 amino acids: CASGFRDRGSNERLFF. Incomplete CDR3 DNA: TGTGCCAGCGGCTTCCGGGACAGGGGTTCCAACGAAAGATTATTT.

In regard to this clone: Genes here carry mouse names. The CDR3 end falls 1 residue outside the read, so it is completed with the germline J gene. This sequence joins TRBV12-1 and TRBJ1-1; a weak D match, TRBD1 (5 bases). This CDR3 has 12 amino acids. V was cut by 0 bases and J by 7 bases, with 8 bases left in between. CDR1 SGHSN and CDR2 HYEKVE come from the germline V gene. This CDR3 reads CASSLEGIEVFF. CDR3 DNA, as far as it was read: TGTGCCAGCTCTCTCGAGGGGATAGAAGTCTTC.

A remark on this clone: The gene names given are mouse names. Incomplete CDR3 DNA: TGTGCCTGGAGTCTCTGGGGGTCTGGTCAAAACACCTTGTAC. Translating gives CAWSLWGSGQNTLY. The CDR3 in full is CAWSLWGSGQNTLYF. This rearrangement joins TRBV31 to TRBJ2-4; 7 nucleotides agree with TRBD2. The read stops 1 residue short of the end of the CDR3; the missing end is completed from the germline J gene. The CDR3 runs to 15 residues. Losses at the gene ends were 0 bases for V and 1 base for J; bases not matched to a gene: 4. CDR1 and CDR2 (germline): GKSSPN, SITVG.

On this clone: Mouse gene names apply. The CDR3 is cut off 1 residue early in the read; its end comes from the germline J gene. The chain recombines TRBV31 with TRBJ2-4; 10 nucleotides match TRBD2. Per germline, CDR1 GKSSPN and CDR2 SITVG. J was trimmed by 5 bases and V by 2 bases; bases with no gene match: 1. This CDR3 has 13 residues. The CDR3 reads CAWSYWGGNTLYF. CDR3 bases read: TGTGCCTGGAGTTACTGGGGGGGAAACACCTTGTAC. The full variable domain, its missing parts supplied by reference TRBV31 and TRBJ2-4, is AQTIHQWPVAEIKAVGSPLSLGCTIKGKSSPNLYWYWQATGGTLQQLFYSITVGQVESVVQLNLSASRPKDDQFILSTEKLLLSHSGFYLCAWSYWGGNTLYFGAGTRLSVL.

In its sample, this clone was seen a few times. Genes and germline are mouse. With the read ending 1 residue before the CDR3 end, the germline J gene is used to fill in that end. This chain connects TRBV26 to TRBJ2-3; possibly TRBD1 for D (5 bases). Germline V lookup: CDR1 KGHPV, CDR2 FQNQEV (reference sequence). This CDR3 region has 15 residues. Trimming left V 0 bases short and J 0 bases short, with 7 bases between. Incomplete CDR3 DNA: TGTGCCAGCAGTCTGTCAGGGGAAAGTGCAGAAACGCTGTAT. It specifies CASSLSGESAETLY. The whole CDR3 sequence reads CASSLSGESAETLYF.

Worth noting for this clone: Mouse gene names and germline throughout. The observed sequence ends 1 residue before the CDR3 terminus, with the missing tail filled in from the germline J gene. The chain recombines TRBV26 with TRBJ2-4, with 8 bases that match TRBD2. The CDR3 consists of 15 residues. Germline-derived CDR1 and CDR2 are KGHPV and FQNQEV (reference sequence). The J segment lost 1 base and the V segment lost 4 bases, leaving 4 bases of the junction unmatched. The CDR3 loop is CASSPGGAGQNTLYF. The CDR3 bases that were read are TGTGCCAGCAGTCCGGGGGGGGCTGGTCAAAACACCTTGTAC.

Turning to this clone: Gene names follow the mouse nomenclature. The observed sequence ends 1 residue before the CDR3 terminus, with the missing tail filled in from the germline J gene. The chain carries TRBV26 and TRBJ2-4; no clear D. CDR1 and CDR2 from the germline V gene are KGHPV and FQNQEV (reference sequence). Trimming cost V 3 bases and J 0 bases, with 4 bases left between them. The CDR3 is 13 amino acids. The sequenced part of the CDR3 DNA is TGTGCCAGCAGTCTTTCTAGTCAAAACACCTTGTAC. This translates into CASSLSSQNTLY. The complete CDR3 protein is CASSLSSQNTLYF.

Remarks on this clone: Mouse names are used for the genes. The observed sequence ends 1 residue before the CDR3 terminus, with the missing tail filled in from the germline J gene. The rearrangement links TRBV26 to TRBJ2-5, with 8 bases fitting TRBD2. Germline V gene data show CDR1 as KGHPV and CDR2 as FQNQEV (reference sequence). V shed 6 bases, J shed 4 bases, and the junction held 0 bases outside the gene matches. The CDR3 covers 12 residues. Incomplete CDR3 DNA: TGTGCCAGCAGACTGGGGGAAGACACCCAGTAC. Encoded protein: CASRLGEDTQY. The entire CDR3 sequence reads CASRLGEDTQYF.